The 3 T cell receptor beta chains listed next were all sequenced from one sample in a study of control samples from healthy donors and cancer patients. Using immunoSEQ multiplex PCR, the repertoire was profiled, and TCRdb retains in-frame clones only, with some absent. The sample comprises about 170,000 clones, around nine tenths of which are singletons, and about 12% rests with the top ten. Input material: blood. These TCRs come from a man younger than 40 in good health.

The rearrangement joins TRBV5-5 to TRBJ2-7; 8 bases map to TRBD1. This CDR3 has 15 amino acids. Germline CDR1 and CDR2: SGHKS and YYEKEE (reference sequence). V lost 4 bases to trimming and J lost 3 bases; unmatched junction nucleotides: 9. CDR3 nucleotide sequence: TGTGCCAGCAGCCTCTCAGGGGGCGATAGCTACGAGCAGTACTTC. Its translation is CASSLSGGDSYEQYF.

The chain combines TRBV5-1 with TRBJ2-7; tentatively, D is TRBD1 (6 bases). The CDR3 length is 15 residues. Germline CDR1 reads SGHRS; CDR2 reads YFSETQ. Trimming removed 0 bases at V and 1 base at J, with 11 bases between. The DNA of the CDR3 is TGCGCCAGCAGCTTGGGGTCAGGGGATTCCTACGAGCAGTACTTC. Translated: CASSLGSGDSYEQYF.

V gene TRBV2 combines with J gene TRBJ2-1; D possibly uses TRBD1 or TRBD2 (6 bases each). CDR1 is SNHLY and CDR2 is FYNNEI in the germline V gene. V was trimmed by 7 bases and J by 9 bases, leaving 7 bases between them. The CDR3 spans 10 residues. The CDR3 loop reads CASKGGEQFF. DNA of the CDR3: TGTGCCAGCAAGGGGGGTGAGCAGTTCTTC. Using reference TRBV2 and TRBJ2-1 for the parts outside the CDR3, the full variable domain is EPEVTQTPSHQVTQMGQEVILRCVPISNHLYFYWYRQILGQKVEFLVSFYNNEISEKSEIFDDQFSVERPDGSNFTLKIRSTKLEDSAMYFCASKGGEQFFGPGTRLTVL.